This paragraph covers one T cell receptor (beta chain) sequence. Which antigen it targets is not known. No clone much larger than this one lies a single base away; base qualities are absent. As encoded in the germline V gene (reference sequence), CDR1 is MNHEY while CDR2 is SMNVEV. There are 14 amino acids in the CDR3, from cysteine to phenylalanine inclusive. Only the CDR3 DNA is retained, 42 bases long and in frame from the first base. Germline trimming amounts to 5 bases on V and 3 bases on J, with 6 as the count of junction bases outside the gene matches. The donors were healthy, HIV-negative adults with no recently reported acute infections or vaccinations. All donors were Caucasian adults living in Nashville, Tennessee, USA. CD4+ T cells were enriched by magnetic negative selection, after which naive cells were positively selected on CD45RA and the negative fraction was taken as the memory subset. After blood collection by leukapheresis, PBMCs were isolated using Ficoll-Histopaque density gradient centrifugation and then cryopreserved in the vapor phase of liquid nitrogen. Purity and quantity of every magnetically sorted T cell population were checked by analytical flow cytometry. Each sorted fraction had its genomic DNA isolated and then quantified by UV absorbance on a Nanodrop 2000c.

Using the deep immunoSEQ assay, TCR CDR3 regions were amplified from genomic DNA by multiplex PCR. For each cell subset, the extracted genomic DNA was distributed evenly across all wells of several immunoSEQ 96-well plates, and each plate served as one replicate. For sorted subsets, roughly 200 ng genomic DNA, equal to tens of thousands of T cell genomes, was loaded into each replicate PCR. Purified libraries were measured with a Qubit 3.0 fluorometer, size-checked on a Bioanalyzer 2100, and measured again with the KAPA Library Quantification kit. Each immunoSEQ 96-well plate was sequenced on its own single-read 150-cycle Illumina NextSeq 550 flow cell. Per the original workflow: Because only junctional sequences without quality scores were contained in the immunoSEQ output, filtering matching that applied to full-length reads could not be performed. To assign V/J genes and CDR3, sequences were annotated using PyIR, a Python wrapper for IgBLAST v1.9, with IMGT germline references. Any read was removed if the V/J assignment was weak (E-value above 1e-6), the CDR3 was missing, or the read contained stop codons, out-of-frame junctions, or ambiguous translated residues. V3J clonotypes were defined by identical inferred V gene, J gene, and CDR3 amino acid sequence. Percentage overlap between repertoires was computed as shared unique clonotypes divided by the size of the smaller repertoire. RTK rarefaction, the Chao1 estimator, and Recon v2.1 estimates of unobserved clonotypes were used to assess repertoire richness. OLGA was used to compute generation probabilities for all TCRbeta clonotypes that the gDNA method yielded from four donors. Held by TCRdb, this immuneACCESS table contains in-frame sequences only and omits some clones. Under half of the omission traces to an unresolved V gene where checked; the cause of the rest is unknown. D and trimming come from the DNA, and the V and J calls and clone size come from that table. Present in this sample are 1.4 million or so clones, 98% to 99% of which were seen just once. The ten most abundant clones make up around 0.38% of the sample.

These data are taken from a study of shared clonotypes between healthy human individuals (dated by TCRdb to the early 2020s). Background on the whole study: A couple of women and a few men aged 18 to 49 years were included in the cohort. To increase sequencing depth and limit assay-specific biases, different laboratories used diverse techniques to prepare libraries and sequence TCR repertoires. For each donor, three plates each were used for CD4 naive and CD4 memory, two plates were used for CD8 naive, and one plate was used for CD8 memory. Per donor, leukapheresis produced somewhere between about 0.94 and 9 billion PBMCs. Blood TCR repertoires of five healthy adults were deeply sequenced to estimate repertoire size and the extent of clonotype sharing between individuals. What the research found in general, with its limitations: Compared with non-shared clonotypes, clonotypes shared by all four sorted-subset donors had higher generation probabilities. Approximately 4.8% of naive CD4, around 3.6% of naive CD8, roughly 2.4% of memory CD4, and 0.4% of memory CD8 clonotypes were shared across a few donors. Even with the large sequencing depth, rarefaction of the sorted-subset datasets indicated that sequencing was incomplete. Larger estimated clonotype richness was generally found for naive subsets than for memory subsets. The small number of donors limited the genetic and exposure-history diversity represented. Pairwise subsampling led to the expectation that sequencing depth would affect the degree of clonotype sharing among donors. Sampling was restricted to blood, and TCR repertoires in tissues likely differ from the TCR repertoires found in blood.

The sample consisted of naive CD4+ T cells sorted from blood. Sample cell subset or site, as interpreted from the label and publication: CD45RA+ positively selected. The sequence was obtained from a man aged 25-40 years in good health. This chain is built from TRBV27 and TRBJ2-7, with 8 middle bases fitting TRBD1. The CDR3 region: CASSTRTGSYEQYF. DNA sequence: TGTGCCAGCAGTACTCGGACAGGGAGCTACGAGCAGTACTTC.